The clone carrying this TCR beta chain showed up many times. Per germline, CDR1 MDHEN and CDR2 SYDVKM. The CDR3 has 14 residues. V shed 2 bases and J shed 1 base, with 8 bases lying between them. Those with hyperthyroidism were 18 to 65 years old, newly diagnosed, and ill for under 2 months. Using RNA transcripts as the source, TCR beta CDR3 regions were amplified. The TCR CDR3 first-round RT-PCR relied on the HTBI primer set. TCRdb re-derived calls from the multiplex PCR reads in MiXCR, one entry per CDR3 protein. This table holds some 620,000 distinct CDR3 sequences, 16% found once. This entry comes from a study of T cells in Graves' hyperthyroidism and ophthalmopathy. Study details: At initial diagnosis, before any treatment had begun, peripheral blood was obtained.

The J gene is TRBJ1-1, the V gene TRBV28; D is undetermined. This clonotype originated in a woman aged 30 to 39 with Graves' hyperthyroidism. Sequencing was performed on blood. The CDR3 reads CASSLVRQNTEAFF. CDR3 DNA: TGTGCCAGCAGTTTAGTCAGACAGAACACTGAAGCTTTCTTT.